This T cell receptor beta chain was retrieved from a study of T cell repertoires in cytomegalovirus infection (dated by TCRdb to about 2019). About the investigation overall: Because public TCR beta signatures pointed to carriage of CMV infection together with the matching HLA type, the HLA type of each donor mattered for the analysis. Summary of the overall study and its limitations: The ex vivo response was dominated by HLA-C-restricted CMV-specific TCR beta clonotypes, and the single most frequent clonotype in two of eight donors was supplied by these HLA-C-restricted clonotypes. In both this cohort and an independent cohort of more than 350 donors, the cumulative frequency of public TCR beta family members distinguished carriers of CMV infection plus the relevant HLA type.

V is trimmed back by 0 bases and J by 5 bases, and the junction contains 0 bases that no gene match accounts for. From the cysteine through the phenylalanine, the CDR3 covers 16 amino acids. Just CDR3 DNA is preserved here, 48 bases in frame from base 1. Via the germline V gene, CDR1 is MGHRA and CDR2 YSYEKL. This clonotype was seen ten or more times. Its antigen has not been determined. No clone much larger than this one lies a single base away; base qualities are absent. The sequencer was an Illumina HiSeq 1500. The raw public data were reprocessed by TCRdb itself: fastp quality trimming at Q25, MiXCR clonotype calling, in-frame beta chains only. Under each unique CDR3 protein, matching rows form one entry showing the most common genes and DNA. In all, the sample holds 490,000 or so distinct CDR3 sequences, and approximately 10% of those were seen once. The ten largest clones take up roughly 10% of the sample.

The receptor was derived from a human donor in good health (CMV status not recorded). Some clones in this sample may be carry-over from other donors' samples. Input material: PBMCs. Recombination connected TRBV4-1 to TRBJ2-2; 13 bases in between match TRBD2. CDR3 protein: CASSQEGLAGTGELFF. In nucleotide form, the sequence is TGCGCCAGCAGCCAAGAGGGACTAGCGGGGACCGGGGAGCTGTTTTTT.